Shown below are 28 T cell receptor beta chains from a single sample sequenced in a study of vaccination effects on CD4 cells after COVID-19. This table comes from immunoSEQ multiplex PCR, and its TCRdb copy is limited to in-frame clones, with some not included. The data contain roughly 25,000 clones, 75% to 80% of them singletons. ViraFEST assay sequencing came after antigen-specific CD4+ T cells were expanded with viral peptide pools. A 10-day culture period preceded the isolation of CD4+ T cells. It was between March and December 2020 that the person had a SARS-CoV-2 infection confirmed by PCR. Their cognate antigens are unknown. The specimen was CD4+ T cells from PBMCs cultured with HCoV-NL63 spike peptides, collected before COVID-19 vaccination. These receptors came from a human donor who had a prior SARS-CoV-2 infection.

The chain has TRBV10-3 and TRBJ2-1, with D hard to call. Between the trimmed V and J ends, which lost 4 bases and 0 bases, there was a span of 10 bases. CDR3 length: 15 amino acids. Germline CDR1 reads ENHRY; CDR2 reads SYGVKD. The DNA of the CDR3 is TGTGCCATCAGTGCGAATCAGGCCTCCTACAATGAGCAGTTCTTC. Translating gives CAISANQASYNEQFF.

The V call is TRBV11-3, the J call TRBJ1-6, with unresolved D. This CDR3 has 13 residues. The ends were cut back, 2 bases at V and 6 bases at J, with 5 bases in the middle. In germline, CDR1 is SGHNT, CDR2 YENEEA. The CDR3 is CASSLWANSPLHF. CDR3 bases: TGTGCCAGCAGCTTATGGGCTAATTCACCCCTCCACTTT. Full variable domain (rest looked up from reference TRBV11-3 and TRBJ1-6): EAGVVQSPRYKIIEKKQPVAFWCNPISGHNTLYWYLQNLGQGPELLIRYENEEAVDDSQLPKDRFSAERLKGVDSTLKIQPAELGDSAVYLCASSLWANSPLHFGNGTRLTVT.

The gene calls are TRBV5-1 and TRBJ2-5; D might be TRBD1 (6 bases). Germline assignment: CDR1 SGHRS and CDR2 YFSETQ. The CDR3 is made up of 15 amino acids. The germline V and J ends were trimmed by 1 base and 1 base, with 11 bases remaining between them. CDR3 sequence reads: CASSLTGMLQETQYF. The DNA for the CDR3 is TGCGCCAGCAGCTTGACAGGGATGCTCCAAGAGACCCAGTACTTC.

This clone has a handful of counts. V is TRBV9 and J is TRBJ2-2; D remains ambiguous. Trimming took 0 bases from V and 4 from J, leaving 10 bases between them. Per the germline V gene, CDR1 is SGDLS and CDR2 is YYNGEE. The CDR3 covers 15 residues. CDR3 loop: CASSVGQHTTGELFF. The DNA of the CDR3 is TGTGCCAGCAGCGTAGGCCAGCACACCACCGGGGAGCTGTTTTTT.

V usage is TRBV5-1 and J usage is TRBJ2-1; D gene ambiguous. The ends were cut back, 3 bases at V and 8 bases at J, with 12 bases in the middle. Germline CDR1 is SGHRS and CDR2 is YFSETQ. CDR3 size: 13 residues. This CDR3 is CASSSYLLDEQFF. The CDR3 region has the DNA TGCGCCAGCAGCTCCTACCTTTTGGATGAGCAGTTCTTC. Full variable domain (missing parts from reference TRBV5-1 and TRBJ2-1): KAGVTQTPRYLIKTRGQQVTLSCSPISGHRSVSWYQQTPGQGLQFLFEYFSETQRNKGNFPGRFSGRQFSNSRSEMNVSTLELGDSALYLCASSSYLLDEQFFGPGTRLTVL.

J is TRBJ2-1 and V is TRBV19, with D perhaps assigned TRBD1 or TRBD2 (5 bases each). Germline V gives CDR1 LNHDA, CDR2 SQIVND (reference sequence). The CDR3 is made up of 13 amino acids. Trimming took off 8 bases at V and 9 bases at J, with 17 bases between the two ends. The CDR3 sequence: CASGGFGASEQFF. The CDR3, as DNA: TGTGCCAGTGGGGGATTTGGGGCTAGTGAGCAGTTCTTC.

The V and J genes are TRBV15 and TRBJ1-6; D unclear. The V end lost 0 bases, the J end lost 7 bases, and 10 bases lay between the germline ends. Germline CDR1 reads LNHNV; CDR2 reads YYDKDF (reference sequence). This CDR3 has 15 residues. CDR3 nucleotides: TGTGCCACCAGCAGAGATGAGGGTCGCAATTCACCCCTCCACTTT. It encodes CATSRDEGRNSPLHF.

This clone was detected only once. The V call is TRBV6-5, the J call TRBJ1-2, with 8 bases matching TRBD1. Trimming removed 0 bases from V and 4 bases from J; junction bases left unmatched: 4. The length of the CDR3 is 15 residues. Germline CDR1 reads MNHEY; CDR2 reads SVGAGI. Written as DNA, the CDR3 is TGTGCCAGCAGTTACTCGAGACAGGGGACCTATGGCTACACCTTC. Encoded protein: CASSYSRQGTYGYTF.

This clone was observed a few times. The CDR3 loop is CAISGTSGGAGETQYF. DNA of the CDR3: TGTGCCATCAGCGGGACTAGCGGGGGGGCCGGAGAGACCCAGTACTTC. V gene TRBV10-3 combines with J gene TRBJ2-5; TRBD2 matches 16 bases. The CDR3 extends over 16 amino acids. Germline CDR1 reads ENHRY; CDR2 reads SYGVKD. The V and J ends lost 6 bases and 4 bases, in that order; junction bases with no gene match: 5.

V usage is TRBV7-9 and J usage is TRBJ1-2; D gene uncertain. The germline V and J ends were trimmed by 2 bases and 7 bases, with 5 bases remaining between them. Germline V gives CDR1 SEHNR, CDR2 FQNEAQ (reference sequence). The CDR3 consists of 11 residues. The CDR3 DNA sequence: TGTGCCAGCAGCTTAACAACTGGCTACACCTTC. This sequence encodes CASSLTTGYTF.

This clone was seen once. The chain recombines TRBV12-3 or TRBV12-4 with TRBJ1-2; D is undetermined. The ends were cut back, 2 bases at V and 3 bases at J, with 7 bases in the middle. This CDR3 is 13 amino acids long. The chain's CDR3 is CASSLFRYYGYTF. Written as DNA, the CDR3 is TGTGCCAGCAGTTTATTCAGATACTATGGCTACACCTTC.

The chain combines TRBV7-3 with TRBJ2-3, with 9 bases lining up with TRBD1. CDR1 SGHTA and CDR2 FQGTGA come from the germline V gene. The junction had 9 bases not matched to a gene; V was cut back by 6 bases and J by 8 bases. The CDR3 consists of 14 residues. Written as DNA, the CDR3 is TGTGCCAGCAGGGACAGGGGAAATTTTGGTACGCAGTATTTT. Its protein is CASRDRGNFGTQYF.

CDR3 bases: TGTGCCTGGAGTGTAGGACCAGATACGCAGTATTTT. Its translation: CAWSVGPDTQYF. The gene calls are TRBV30 and TRBJ2-3; no clear D. This CDR3 is 12 amino acids long. Trimming pared 0 bases from V and 4 bases from J, leaving 5 bases between. Looked up from germline, CDR1 is GTSNPN and CDR2 is SVGIG (reference sequence). The full variable domain, with the rest looked up from reference TRBV30 and TRBJ2-3, is SQTIHQWPATLVQPVGSPLSLECTVEGTSNPNLYWYRQAAGRGLQLLFYSVGIGQISSEVPQNLSASRPQDRQFILSSKKLLLSDSGFYLCAWSVGPDTQYFGPGTRLTVL.

CDR3 sequence (DNA): TGTGCCAGCAGCGGTTCACGACTACACCCCGCCGGGGAGCTGTTTTTT. Translation gives CASSGSRLHPAGELFF. This sequence joins TRBV9 and TRBJ2-2, with D perhaps matching TRBD2 (5 bases). CDR3 size: 16 residues. Trimming stripped 3 bases from V and 6 bases from J, with 18 bases between. Germline V lookup: CDR1 SGDLS, CDR2 YYNGEE. Drawing the rest from reference TRBV9 and TRBJ2-2, the complete variable domain is DSGVTQTPKHLITATGQRVTLRCSPRSGDLSVYWYQQSLDQGLQFLIQYYNGEERAKGNILERFSAQQFPDLHSELNLSSLELGDSALYFCASSGSRLHPAGELFFGEGSRLTVL.

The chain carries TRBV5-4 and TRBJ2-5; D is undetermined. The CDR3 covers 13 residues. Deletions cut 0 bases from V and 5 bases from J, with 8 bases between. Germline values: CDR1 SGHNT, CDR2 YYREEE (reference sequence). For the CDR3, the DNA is TGTGCCAGCAGCTTGGAGTTCAGGGAGACCCAGTACTTC. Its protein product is CASSLEFRETQYF.

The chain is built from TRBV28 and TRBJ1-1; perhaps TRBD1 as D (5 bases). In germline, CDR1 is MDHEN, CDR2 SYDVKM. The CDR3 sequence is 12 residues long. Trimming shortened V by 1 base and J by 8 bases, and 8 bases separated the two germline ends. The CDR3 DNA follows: TGTGCCAGCAGTTTATTGGAGGGGGAAGCTTTCTTT. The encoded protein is CASSLLEGEAFF.

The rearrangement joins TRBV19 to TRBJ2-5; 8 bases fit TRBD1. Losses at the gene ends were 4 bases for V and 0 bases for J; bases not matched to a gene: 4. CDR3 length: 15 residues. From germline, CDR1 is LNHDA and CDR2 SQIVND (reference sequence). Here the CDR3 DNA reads TGTGCCAGTAGTAGGACAGGGTCCAACCAAGAGACCCAGTACTTC. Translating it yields CASSRTGSNQETQYF. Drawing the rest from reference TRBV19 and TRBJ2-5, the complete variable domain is DGGITQSPKYLFRKEGQNVTLSCEQNLNHDAMYWYRQDPGQGLRLIYYSQIVNDFQKGDIAEGYSVSREKKESFPLTVTSAQKNPTAFYLCASSRTGSNQETQYFGPGTRLLVL.

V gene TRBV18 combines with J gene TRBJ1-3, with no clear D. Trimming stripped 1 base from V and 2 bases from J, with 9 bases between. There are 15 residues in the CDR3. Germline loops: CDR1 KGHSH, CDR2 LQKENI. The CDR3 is CASSPQGHAGNTIYF. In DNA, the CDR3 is TGTGCCAGCTCACCACAGGGCCACGCTGGAAACACCATATATTTT. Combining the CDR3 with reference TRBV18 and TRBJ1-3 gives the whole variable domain NAGVMQNPRHLVRRRGQEARLRCSPMKGHSHVYWYRQLPEEGLKFMVYLQKENIIDESGMPKERFSAEFPKEGPSILRIQQVVRGDSAAYFCASSPQGHAGNTIYFGEGSWLTVV.

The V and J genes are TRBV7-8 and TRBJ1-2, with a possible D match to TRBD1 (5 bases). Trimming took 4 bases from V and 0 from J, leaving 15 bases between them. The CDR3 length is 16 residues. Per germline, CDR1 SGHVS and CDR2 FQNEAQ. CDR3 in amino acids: CASSSRQTPANYGYTF. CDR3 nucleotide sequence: TGTGCCAGCAGCTCCCGACAGACCCCAGCTAACTATGGCTACACCTTC.

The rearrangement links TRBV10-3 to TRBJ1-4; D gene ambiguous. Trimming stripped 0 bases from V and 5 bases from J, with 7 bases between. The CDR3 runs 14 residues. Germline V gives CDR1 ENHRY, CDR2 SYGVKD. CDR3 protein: CAISESGLNEKLFF. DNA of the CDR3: TGTGCCATCAGTGAGTCGGGTCTGAATGAAAAACTGTTTTTT.

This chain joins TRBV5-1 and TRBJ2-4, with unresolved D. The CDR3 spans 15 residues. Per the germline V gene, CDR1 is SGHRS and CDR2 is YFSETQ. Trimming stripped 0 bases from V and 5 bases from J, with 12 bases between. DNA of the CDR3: TGCGCCAGCAGCTTGGGTGGTGCGGCGGAAAACATTCAGTACTTC. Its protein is CASSLGGAAENIQYF.

DNA of the CDR3: TGTGCCAGCAGCTTTACACAGAATAGCGGATCGACCTACGAGCAGTACTTC. Its protein product is CASSFTQNSGSTYEQYF. The gene calls are TRBV11-2 and TRBJ2-7; a weak D match, TRBD2 (6 bases). Germline V gives CDR1 SGHAT, CDR2 FQNNGV. The CDR3 has 17 residues. Trimming took off 3 bases at V and 2 bases at J, with 20 bases between the two ends.

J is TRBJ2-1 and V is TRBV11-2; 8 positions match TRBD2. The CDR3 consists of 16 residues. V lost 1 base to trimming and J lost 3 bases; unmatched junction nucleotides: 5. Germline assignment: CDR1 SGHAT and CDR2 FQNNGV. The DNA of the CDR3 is TGTGCCAGCAGCTTAGGATCTAGCGGGTACTACAATGAGCAGTTCTTC. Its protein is CASSLGSSGYYNEQFF. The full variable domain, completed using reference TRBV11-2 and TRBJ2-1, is EAGVAQSPRYKIIEKRQSVAFWCNPISGHATLYWYQQILGQGPKLLIQFQNNGVVDDSQLPKDRFSAERLKGVDSTLKIQPAKLEDSAVYLCASSLGSSGYYNEQFFGPGTRLTVL.

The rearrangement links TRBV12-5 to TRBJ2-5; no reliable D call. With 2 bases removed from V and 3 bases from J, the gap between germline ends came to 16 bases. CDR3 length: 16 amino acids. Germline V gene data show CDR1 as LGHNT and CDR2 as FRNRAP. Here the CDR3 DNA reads TGTGCTAGTGGTTTGCGCGGACGGGCAGTAGAAGAGACCCAGTACTTC. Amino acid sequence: CASGLRGRAVEETQYF. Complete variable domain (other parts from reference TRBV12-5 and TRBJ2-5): DARVTQTPRHKVTEMGQEVTMRCQPILGHNTVFWYRQTMMQGLELLAYFRNRAPLDDSGMPKDRFSAEMPDATLATLKIQPSEPRDSAVYFCASGLRGRAVEETQYFGPGTRLLVL.

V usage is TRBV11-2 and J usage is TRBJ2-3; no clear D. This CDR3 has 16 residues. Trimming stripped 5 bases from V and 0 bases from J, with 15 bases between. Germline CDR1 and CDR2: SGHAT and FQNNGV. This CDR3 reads CASSRHYATSTDTQYF. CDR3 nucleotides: TGTGCCAGCAGCCGTCATTACGCCACTAGCACAGATACGCAGTATTTT.

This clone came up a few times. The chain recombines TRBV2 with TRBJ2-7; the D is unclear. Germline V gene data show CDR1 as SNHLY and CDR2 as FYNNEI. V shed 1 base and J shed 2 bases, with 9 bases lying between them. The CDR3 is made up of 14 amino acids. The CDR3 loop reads CASSEGGITYEQYF. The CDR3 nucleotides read TGTGCCAGCAGTGAAGGCGGAATCACCTACGAGCAGTACTTC.

As DNA, the CDR3 is TGTGCCAGCTCAGTGGGGCACTCTGGAAACACCATATATTTT. It specifies CASSVGHSGNTIYF. V is TRBV18 and J is TRBJ1-3; TRBD1 might be the D (5 bases). V was trimmed by 5 bases and J by 0 bases, leaving 8 bases between them. This CDR3 has 14 amino acids. The germline V gene encodes CDR1 KGHSH and CDR2 LQKENI.

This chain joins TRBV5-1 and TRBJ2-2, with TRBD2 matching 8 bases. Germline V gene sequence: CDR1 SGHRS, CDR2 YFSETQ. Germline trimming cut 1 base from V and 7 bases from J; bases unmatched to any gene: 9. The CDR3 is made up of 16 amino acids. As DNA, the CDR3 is TGCGCCAGCAGCTTGTTCCCCGGGACTAGTCACGGGGAGCTGTTTTTT. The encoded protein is CASSLFPGTSHGELFF.